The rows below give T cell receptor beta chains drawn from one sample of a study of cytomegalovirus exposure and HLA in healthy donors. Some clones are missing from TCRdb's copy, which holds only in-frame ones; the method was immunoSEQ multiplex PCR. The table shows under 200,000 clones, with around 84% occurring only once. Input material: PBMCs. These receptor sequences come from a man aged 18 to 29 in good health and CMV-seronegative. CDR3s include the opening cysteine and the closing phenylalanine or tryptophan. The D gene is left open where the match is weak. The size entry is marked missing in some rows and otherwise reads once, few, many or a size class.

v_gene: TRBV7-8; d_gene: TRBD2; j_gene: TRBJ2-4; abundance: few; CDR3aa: CASSKREGGNIQYF; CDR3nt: TGTGCCAGCAGCAAACGGGAGGGGGGAAACATTCAGTACTTC
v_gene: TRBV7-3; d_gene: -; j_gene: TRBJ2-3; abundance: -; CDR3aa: CASSLGVGGPGDTQYF; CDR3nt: TGTGCCAGCAGCTTAGGGGTGGGGGGGCCGGGAGATACGCAGTATTTT
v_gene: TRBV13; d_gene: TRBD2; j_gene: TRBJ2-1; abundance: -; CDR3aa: CASSLLGLAGGRTNEQFF; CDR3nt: TGTGCCAGCAGCCTCCTAGGACTAGCGGGAGGGCGTACCAATGAGCAGTTCTTC
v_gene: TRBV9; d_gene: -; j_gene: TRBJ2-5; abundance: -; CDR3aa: CASSVGGTGETQYF; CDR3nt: TGTGCCAGCAGCGTAGGCGGGACTGGGGAGACCCAGTACTTC
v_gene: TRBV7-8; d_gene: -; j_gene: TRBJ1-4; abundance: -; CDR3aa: CASSLSVTSNEKLFF; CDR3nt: TGTGCCAGCAGCTTATCGGTGACAAGCAATGAAAAACTGTTTTTT
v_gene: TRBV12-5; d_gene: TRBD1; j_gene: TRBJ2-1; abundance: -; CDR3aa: CASGLDREYNEQFF; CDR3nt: TGTGCTAGTGGTTTAGACAGGGAGTACAATGAGCAGTTCTTC
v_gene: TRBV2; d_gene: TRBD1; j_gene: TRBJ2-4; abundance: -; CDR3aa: CASSVGQGRNYIQYF; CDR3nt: TGTGCCAGCAGTGTGGGACAGGGACGGAATTACATTCAGTACTTC
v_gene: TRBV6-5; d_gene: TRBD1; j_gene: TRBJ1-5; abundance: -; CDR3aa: CASSFLQGGDQPQHF; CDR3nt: TGTGCCAGCAGTTTCCTCCAGGGGGGCGATCAGCCCCAGCATTTT
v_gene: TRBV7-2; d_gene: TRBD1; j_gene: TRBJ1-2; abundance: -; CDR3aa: CASSNRDRGVYGYTF; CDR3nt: TGTGCCAGCAGCAACCGGGACAGGGGTGTTTATGGCTACACCTTC
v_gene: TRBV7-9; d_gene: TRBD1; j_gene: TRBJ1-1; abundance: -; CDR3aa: CASSSGTGRNTEAFF; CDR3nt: TGTGCCAGCAGCTCGGGGACAGGGAGGAACACTGAAGCTTTCTTT
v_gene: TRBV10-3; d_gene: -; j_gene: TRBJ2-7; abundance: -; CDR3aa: CAISGQQYEQYF; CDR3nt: TGTGCCATCAGCGGACAGCAATACGAGCAGTACTTC
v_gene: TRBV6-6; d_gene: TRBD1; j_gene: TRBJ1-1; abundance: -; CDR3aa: CASLTGGTEAFF; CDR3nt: TGTGCCAGCTTGACAGGGGGGACTGAAGCTTTCTTT
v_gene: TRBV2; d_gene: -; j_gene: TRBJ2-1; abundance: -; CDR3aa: CASKERASYNEQFF; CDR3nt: TGTGCCAGCAAAGAGAGGGCCTCCTACAATGAGCAGTTCTTC
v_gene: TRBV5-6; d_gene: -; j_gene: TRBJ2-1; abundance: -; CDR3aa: CASSGETYNEQFF; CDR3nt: TGTGCCAGTTCGGGGGAAACGTACAATGAGCAGTTCTTC
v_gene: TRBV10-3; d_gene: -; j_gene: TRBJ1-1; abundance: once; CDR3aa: CAIIGSLNTEAFF; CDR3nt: TGTGCCATCATTGGCTCGTTGAACACTGAAGCTTTCTTT
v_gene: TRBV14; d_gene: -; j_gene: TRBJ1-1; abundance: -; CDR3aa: CASSQGRGGTTNTEAFF; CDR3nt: TGTGCCAGCAGCCAAGGCCGGGGGGGGACAACGAACACTGAAGCTTTCTTT
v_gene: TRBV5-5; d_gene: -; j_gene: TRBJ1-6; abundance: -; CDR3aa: CASSLQGRYNSPLHF; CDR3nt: TGTGCCAGCAGCTTGCAGGGGCGGTATAATTCACCCCTCCACTTT
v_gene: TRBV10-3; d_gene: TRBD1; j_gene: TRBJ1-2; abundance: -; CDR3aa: CAISTGAYGYTF; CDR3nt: TGTGCCATCAGTACAGGGGCCTATGGCTACACCTTC
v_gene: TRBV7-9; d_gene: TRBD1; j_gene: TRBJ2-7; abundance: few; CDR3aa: CASSIPGQGLYEQYF; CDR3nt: TGTGCCAGCAGCATCCCGGGACAGGGTCTCTACGAGCAGTACTTC
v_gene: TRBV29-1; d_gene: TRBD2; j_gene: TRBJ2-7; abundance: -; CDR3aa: CSVDATSGSDEQYF; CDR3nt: TGCAGCGTTGATGCAACTAGCGGGAGCGACGAGCAGTACTTC
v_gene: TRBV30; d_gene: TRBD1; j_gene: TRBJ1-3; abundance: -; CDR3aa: CASGTGGHTIYF; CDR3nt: TGTGCCTCCGGGACAGGGGGCCACACCATATATTTT
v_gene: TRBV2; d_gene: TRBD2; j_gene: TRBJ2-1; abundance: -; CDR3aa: CARLAVGNEQFF; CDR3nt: TGTGCCAGACTAGCGGTCGGCAATGAGCAGTTCTTC
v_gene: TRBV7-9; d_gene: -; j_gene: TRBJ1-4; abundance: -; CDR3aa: CASSVKWGGRDGNEKLFF; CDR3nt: TGTGCCAGCAGCGTCAAGTGGGGGGGGCGGGATGGTAATGAAAAACTGTTTTTT
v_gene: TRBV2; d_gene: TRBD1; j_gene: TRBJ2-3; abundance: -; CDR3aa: CASSRTGPTDTQYF; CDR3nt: TGTGCCAGCAGTAGGACAGGCCCCACAGATACGCAGTATTTT
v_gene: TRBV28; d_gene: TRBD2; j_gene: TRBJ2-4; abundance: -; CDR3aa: CASSFTSGGNIQYF; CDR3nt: TGTGCCAGCAGTTTTACTAGCGGGGGAAACATTCAGTACTTC
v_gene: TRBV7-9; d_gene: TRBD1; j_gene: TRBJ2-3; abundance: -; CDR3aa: CASSPGQGYTDTQYF; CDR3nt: TGTGCCAGCAGCCCGGGACAGGGGTATACAGATACGCAGTATTTT
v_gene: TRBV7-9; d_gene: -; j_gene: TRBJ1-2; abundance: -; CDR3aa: CASIPPGNYGYTF; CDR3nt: TGTGCCAGCATCCCCCCAGGGAACTATGGCTACACCTTC
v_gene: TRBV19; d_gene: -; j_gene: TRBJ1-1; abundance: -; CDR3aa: CASTAIMNTEAFF; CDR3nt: TGTGCCAGTACCGCTATAATGAACACTGAAGCTTTCTTT
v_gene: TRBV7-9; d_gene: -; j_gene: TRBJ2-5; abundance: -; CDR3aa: CASSLAADPREQYF; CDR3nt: TGTGCCAGCAGCTTAGCAGCCGACCCTAGGGAGCAGTACTTC
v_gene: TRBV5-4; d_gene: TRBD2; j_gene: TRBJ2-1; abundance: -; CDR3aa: CASSLEAGTRNEQFF; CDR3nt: TGTGCCAGCAGCTTGGAAGCGGGGACTCGGAATGAGCAGTTCTTC
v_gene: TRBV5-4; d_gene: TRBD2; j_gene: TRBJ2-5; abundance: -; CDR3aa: CASSFKPGLALQETQYF; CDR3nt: TGTGCCAGCAGCTTTAAGCCGGGACTAGCGCTACAAGAGACCCAGTACTTC
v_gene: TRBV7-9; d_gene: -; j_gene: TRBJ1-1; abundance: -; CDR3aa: CASSLEGSNTEAFF; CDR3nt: TGTGCCAGCAGCTTGGAGGGATCGAACACTGAAGCTTTCTTT
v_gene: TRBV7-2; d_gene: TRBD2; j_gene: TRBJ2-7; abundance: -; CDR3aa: CASSLSGKVYEQYF; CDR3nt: TGTGCCAGCAGCCTAAGCGGGAAGGTCTACGAGCAGTACTTC
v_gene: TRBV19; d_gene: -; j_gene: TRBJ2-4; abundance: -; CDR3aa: CASSLTGALRNIQYF; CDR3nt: TGTGCCAGTAGCCTCACCGGAGCATTGAGAAACATTCAGTACTTC
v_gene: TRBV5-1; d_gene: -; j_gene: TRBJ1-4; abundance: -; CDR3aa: CASSLEGETNEKLFF; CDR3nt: TGCGCCAGCAGCCTGGAGGGAGAAACTAATGAAAAACTGTTTTTT
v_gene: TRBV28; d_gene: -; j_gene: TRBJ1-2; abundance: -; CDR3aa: CASSNSLRGGYTF; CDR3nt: TGTGCCAGCAGCAACAGCCTTCGGGGTGGCTACACCTTC
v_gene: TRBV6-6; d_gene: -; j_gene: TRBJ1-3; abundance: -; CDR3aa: CASSSNRAGNTIYF; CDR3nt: TGTGCCAGCAGTTCCAACAGGGCTGGAAACACCATATATTTT
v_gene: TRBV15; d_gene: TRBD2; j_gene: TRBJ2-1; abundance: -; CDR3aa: CATSRGPGSGRGDEQFF; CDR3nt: TGTGCCACCAGCAGAGGCCCTGGGAGCGGGAGAGGGGATGAGCAGTTCTTC
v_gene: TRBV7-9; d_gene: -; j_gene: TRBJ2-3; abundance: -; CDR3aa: CASSLGRQGLGGTQYF; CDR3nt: TGTGCCAGCAGCTTAGGACGACAGGGTCTGGGAGGTACGCAGTATTTT
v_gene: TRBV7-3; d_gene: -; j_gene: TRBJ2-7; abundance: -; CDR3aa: CASSLSRVPSYEQYF; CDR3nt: TGTGCCAGCAGCTTATCCCGGGTCCCCTCCTACGAGCAGTACTTC
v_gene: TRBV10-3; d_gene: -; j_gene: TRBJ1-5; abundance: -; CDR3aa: CAIRQENQPQHF; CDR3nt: TGTGCCATCCGACAGGAAAATCAGCCCCAGCATTTT
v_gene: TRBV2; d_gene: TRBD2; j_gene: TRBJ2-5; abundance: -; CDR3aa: CASSGTSGSRTQYF; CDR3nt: TGTGCCAGCAGCGGGACTAGCGGTTCCCGCACCCAGTACTTC
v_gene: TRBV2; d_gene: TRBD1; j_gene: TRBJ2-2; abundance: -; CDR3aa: CASSEAGGGTGELFF; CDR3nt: TGTGCCAGCAGTGAAGCAGGGGGCGGCACCGGGGAGCTGTTTTTT
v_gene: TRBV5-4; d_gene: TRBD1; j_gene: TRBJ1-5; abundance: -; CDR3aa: CASSLQGAGNQPQHF; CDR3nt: TGTGCCAGCAGCTTACAGGGGGCAGGCAATCAGCCCCAGCATTTT
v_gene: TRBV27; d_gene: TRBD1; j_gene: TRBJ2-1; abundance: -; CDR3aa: CASSGQGRLLNEQFF; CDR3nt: TGTGCCAGCAGTGGACAGGGTAGGCTACTTAATGAGCAGTTCTTC
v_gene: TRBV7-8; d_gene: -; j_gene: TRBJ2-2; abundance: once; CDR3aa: CASSLGRTANTGELFF; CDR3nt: TGTGCCAGCAGCTTAGGCAGGACAGCGAACACCGGGGAGCTGTTTTTT
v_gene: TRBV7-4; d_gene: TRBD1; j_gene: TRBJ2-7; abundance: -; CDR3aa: CASSLVWVGTGGAIYYEQYF; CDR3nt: TGTGCCAGCAGCTTAGTGTGGGTAGGGACAGGGGGCGCGATTTACTACGAGCAGTACTTC
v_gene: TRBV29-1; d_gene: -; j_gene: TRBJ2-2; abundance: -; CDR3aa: CSVEANGELFF; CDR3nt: TGCAGCGTTGAAGCCAACGGGGAGCTGTTTTTT
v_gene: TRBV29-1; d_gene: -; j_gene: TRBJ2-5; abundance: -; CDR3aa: CSVTQGSTYGRSVVETQYF; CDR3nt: TGCAGCGTTACCCAGGGTAGCACTTATGGTAGGAGCGTAGTAGAGACCCAGTACTTC
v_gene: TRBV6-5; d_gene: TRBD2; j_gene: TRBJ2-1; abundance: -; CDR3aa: CASSTTSGMNNEQFF; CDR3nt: TGTGCCAGCAGCACGACTAGCGGGATGAACAATGAGCAGTTCTTC
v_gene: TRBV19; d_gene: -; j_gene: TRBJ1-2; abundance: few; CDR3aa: CASSPILRNYGYTF; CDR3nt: TGTGCCAGTAGTCCGATCCTCCGGAACTATGGCTACACCTTC
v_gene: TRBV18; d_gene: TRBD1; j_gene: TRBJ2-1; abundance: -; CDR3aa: CASSSGTGGDVDEQFF; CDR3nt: TGTGCCAGCTCATCCGGGACAGGGGGCGATGTCGATGAGCAGTTCTTC
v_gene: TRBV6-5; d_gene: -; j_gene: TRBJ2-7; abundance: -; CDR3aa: CASTQYLGSYEQYF; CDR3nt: TGTGCCAGCACCCAGTACCTTGGCTCCTACGAGCAGTACTTC
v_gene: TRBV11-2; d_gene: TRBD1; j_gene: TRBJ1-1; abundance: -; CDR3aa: CASKGTGDAFF; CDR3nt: TGTGCCAGCAAGGGGACAGGGGACGCTTTCTTT
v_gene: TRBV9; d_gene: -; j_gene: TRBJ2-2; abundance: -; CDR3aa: CASSPARTNTGELFF; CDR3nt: TGTGCCAGCAGCCCCGCGAGAACGAACACCGGGGAGCTGTTTTTT